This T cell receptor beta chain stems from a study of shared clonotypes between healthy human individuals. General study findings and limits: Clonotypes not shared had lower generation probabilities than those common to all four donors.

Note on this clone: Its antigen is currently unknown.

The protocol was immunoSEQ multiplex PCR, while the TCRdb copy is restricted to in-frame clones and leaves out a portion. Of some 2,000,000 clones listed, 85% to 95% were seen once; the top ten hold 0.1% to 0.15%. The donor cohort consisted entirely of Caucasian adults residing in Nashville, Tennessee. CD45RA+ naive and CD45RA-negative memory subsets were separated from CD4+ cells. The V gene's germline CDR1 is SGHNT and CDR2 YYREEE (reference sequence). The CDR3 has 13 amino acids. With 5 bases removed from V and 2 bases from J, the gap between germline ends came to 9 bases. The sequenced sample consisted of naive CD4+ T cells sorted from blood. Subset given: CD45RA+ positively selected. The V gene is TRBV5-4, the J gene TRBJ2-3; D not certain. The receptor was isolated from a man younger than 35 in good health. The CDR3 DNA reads TGTGCCAGCAGGGGCGCGTTCACAGATACGCAGTATTTT. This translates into CASRGAFTDTQYF. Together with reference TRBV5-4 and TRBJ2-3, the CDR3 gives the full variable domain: ETGVTQSPTHLIKTRGQQVTLRCSSQSGHNTVSWYQQALGQGPQFIFQYYREEENGRGNFPPRFSGLQFPNYSSELNVNALELDDSALYLCASRGAFTDTQYFGPGTRLTVL.